These 23 T cell receptor beta chains came from one sample sequenced in a study of blood T cell repertoires in COVID-19. Here immunoSEQ multiplex PCR was the method, and the copy in TCRdb shows in-frame clones only, minus some. The data show roughly 500,000 clones, approximately 92% seen once. The material sequenced was peripheral blood. The receptors come from a young man with COVID-19, enrolled during active disease.

This clone was observed a single time. The CDR3 DNA reads TGTGCCATCCCCAAGACTAGCGGGATAAACACAGATACGCAGTATTTT. Its protein is CAIPKTSGINTDTQYF. The chain joins TRBV5-4 to TRBJ2-3, with TRBD2 identical over 11 bases. Germline V gene sequence: CDR1 SGHNT, CDR2 YYREEE (reference sequence). This CDR3 is built from 16 residues. V was clipped by 9 bases and J by 2 bases; unmatched bases: 11.

The CDR3: CASSLAGGSYGYTF. The CDR3 nucleotides are TGTGCCAGCAGTCTCGCAGGGGGCAGTTATGGCTACACCTTC. The J gene is TRBJ1-2, the V gene TRBV2; 8 bases match TRBD1. The ends lost 5 bases at V and 5 bases at J; junction bases unmatched: 7. Germline CDR1 is SNHLY and CDR2 is FYNNEI. The CDR3 sequence is 14 residues long.

J is TRBJ1-5 and V is TRBV2; D perhaps matches TRBD1 (5 bases). CDR1 and CDR2 (germline): SNHLY, FYNNEI. V was shortened by 7 bases and J by 4 bases, with 11 bases between the two germline ends. This CDR3 region has 13 residues. CDR3 loop: CASTTGPNQPQHF. The CDR3, as DNA: TGTGCCAGCACTACAGGTCCTAATCAGCCCCAGCATTTT.

This clone appeared once. The chain employs TRBV6-5 and TRBJ2-7; possibly TRBD2 for D (8 bases). The CDR3 consists of 15 residues. Looked up from germline, CDR1 is MNHEY and CDR2 is SVGAGI. V lost 6 bases and J 0 bases, leaving 15 bases between the germline ends. The CDR3 DNA follows: TGTGCCAGCAGCGTTAGCGGGGACAGCTCCTACGAGCAGTACTTC. Its protein is CASSVSGDSSYEQYF.

The chain combines TRBV15 with TRBJ1-1; D ambiguous. CDR1 LNHNV and CDR2 YYDKDF come from the germline V gene (reference sequence). CDR3 length equals 14 residues. Deletions cut 5 bases from V and 6 bases from J, with 16 bases between. Here the CDR3 reads CATSSGVMDPEAFF. The CDR3 region has the DNA TGTGCCACCAGCTCCGGGGTGATGGATCCTGAAGCTTTCTTT.

This clone has only one observation. The chain joins TRBV6-5 to TRBJ1-3, with TRBD1 as a possible D gene (6 bases). V dropped 4 bases and J dropped 1 base, with 14 bases sitting between them. The CDR3 loop spans 16 amino acids. Germline V gene lookup returns CDR1 MNHEY and CDR2 SVGAGI. The CDR3 is CASSFRDTFSGNTIYF. The CDR3 region has the DNA TGTGCCAGCAGTTTCCGGGACACCTTTTCTGGAAACACCATATATTTT.

The chain recombines TRBV27 with TRBJ1-5; 7 bases agree with TRBD1. The length of the CDR3 is 16 residues. CDR1 MNHEY and CDR2 SMNVEV come from the germline V gene (reference sequence). Trimming cost V 1 base and J 1 base; bases outside gene matches: 4. CDR3 DNA sequence: TGTGCCAGCAGTTTATTCGGCAGGGGGAGCAATCAGCCCCAGCATTTT. It specifies CASSLFGRGSNQPQHF.

The genes are TRBV4-2 and TRBJ1-2; no definite D call. With 0 bases removed from V and 4 bases from J, the gap between germline ends came to 15 bases. Germline loops: CDR1 LGHNA, CDR2 YNFKEQ. The CDR3 has 16 amino acids. The CDR3 DNA sequence: TGTGCCAGCAGCCAAGATCCCGGTTTGCAAGCCTATGGCTACACCTTC. This codes for CASSQDPGLQAYGYTF.

The chain joins TRBV9 to TRBJ2-1; TRBD1 agrees at 7 bases. The germline V gene encodes CDR1 SGDLS and CDR2 YYNGEE. The J segment lost 8 bases and the V segment lost 3 bases, leaving 8 bases of the junction unmatched. This CDR3 spans 14 amino acids. CDR3 region: CASSAETGLYEQFF. CDR3 bases: TGTGCCAGCAGCGCAGAGACAGGGCTATATGAGCAGTTCTTC.

The gene calls are TRBV5-4 and TRBJ1-2; D call uncertain. Deletions cut 3 bases from V and 5 bases from J, with 11 bases between. The length of the CDR3 is 13 residues. CDR1 is SGHNT, CDR2 YYREEE, per germline (reference sequence). CDR3 sequence (DNA): TGTGCCAGCAGCTCCCAGAACCGATATGGCTACACCTTC. Encoded protein: CASSSQNRYGYTF.

The chain employs TRBV4-1 and TRBJ2-1, with 7 bases matching TRBD2. Germline-derived CDR1 and CDR2 are MGHRA and YSYEKL. J lost 4 bases, V lost 1 base, and 10 bases had no gene match. The length of the CDR3 is 17 residues. CDR3 in DNA: TGCGCCAGCAGCCAAGTGGCGGGGGAGGAAATATACAATGAGCAGTTCTTC. The encoded protein is CASSQVAGEEIYNEQFF.

The CDR3 spells CASSSRDSQETQYF. The CDR3 bases are TGTGCCAGCAGCTCCCGGGACTCCCAAGAGACCCAGTACTTC. The V and J genes are TRBV5-4 and TRBJ2-5; D is perhaps TRBD2 (6 bases). The CDR3 has 14 residues. Deletions cut 3 bases from V and 1 base from J, with 10 bases between. In germline, CDR1 is SGHNT, CDR2 YYREEE (reference sequence).

This clone has just one count. V is TRBV19 and J is TRBJ2-5, with 12 bases matching TRBD2. This CDR3 is 15 amino acids long. Germline V lookup: CDR1 LNHDA, CDR2 SQIVND (reference sequence). V lost 5 bases, J lost 3 bases, and 4 bases stayed unmatched. CDR3 amino acids: CASSYLAGGKETQYF. CDR3 coding DNA: TGTGCCAGTAGTTACCTAGCGGGAGGGAAAGAGACCCAGTACTTC.

The chain joins TRBV19 to TRBJ2-1; tentatively, D is TRBD2 (6 bases). The V gene lost 9 bases and the J gene lost 2 bases, with 14 bases spanning the gap. Germline CDR1 and CDR2: LNHDA and SQIVND (reference sequence). The CDR3 covers 14 residues. CDR3 nucleotides: TGTGCCAGCACGACTAGTCCCCCCTACAATGAGCAGTTCTTC. It is translated as CASTTSPPYNEQFF.

The chain recombines TRBV20-1 with TRBJ2-1; D possibly corresponds to TRBD1 (6 bases). The germline gives CDR1 DFQATT, CDR2 SNEGSKA (reference sequence). CDR3 length: 11 amino acids. The V end lost 5 bases, the J end lost 10 bases, and 12 bases lay between the germline ends. The DNA for the CDR3 is TGCAGTGCTCTTTCAGGGGTGGAGCAGTTCTTC. This encodes CSALSGVEQFF.

V is TRBV5-8 and J is TRBJ1-2, with D unresolved. Germline CDR1 SGHTS, CDR2 YDEGEE. The CDR3 loop spans 15 amino acids. Trimming left V 0 bases short and J 5 bases short, with 14 bases between. The CDR3 DNA reads as TGTGCCAGCAGCTTGGGGAGACGTCGAGGGTATGGCTACACCTTC. This translates into CASSLGRRRGYGYTF.

About this clone itself: Other DNA variants within this sample encode the same CDR3. The rearrangement uses TRBV7-9 and TRBJ2-7; 7 bases fit TRBD1. CDR3 size: 14 residues. V was clipped by 2 bases and J by 0 bases; unmatched bases: 1. Germline V lookup: CDR1 SEHNR, CDR2 FQNEAQ (reference sequence). CDR3 sequence (DNA): TGTGCCAGCAGCTTAAGGACAGGCTCCTACGAGCAGTACTTC. Translation: CASSLRTGSYEQYF.

V and J are TRBV6-5 and TRBJ1-6; no clear D gene. Trimming left V 10 bases short and J 7 bases short, with 14 bases between. Germline CDR1 reads MNHEY; CDR2 reads SVGAGI. The CDR3 is 13 residues long. CDR3: CATSREGNSPLHF. The CDR3 bases are TGTGCCACCTCGCGGGAGGGCAATTCACCCCTCCACTTT.

The V call is TRBV12-5, the J call TRBJ2-2, with 9 positions matching TRBD1. This CDR3 comprises 14 residues. CDR1 is LGHNT and CDR2 is FRNRAP in the germline V gene. Trimming at V came to 8 bases and at J to 5 bases, leaving 6 bases not matched to a gene. In DNA form, the CDR3 reads TGTGCTAGTAGGGACAGGGTAATGACCGGGGAGCTGTTTTTT. It encodes CASRDRVMTGELFF.

For this clone: The junction departs from germline at one end; a sequencing error may be responsible. The chain uses TRBV19 and TRBJ1-4; perhaps TRBD1 as D (6 bases). Germline V gene sequence: CDR1 LNHDA, CDR2 SQIVND (reference sequence). The CDR3 has 11 amino acids. This CDR3 is CATGIGEKLFF. The CDR3 DNA is TGCGCTACAGGGATTGGTGAAAAACTGTTTTTT.

The chain is built from TRBV2 and TRBJ2-7; 12 bases map to TRBD2. Looked up from germline, CDR1 is SNHLY and CDR2 is FYNNEI. The CDR3 runs 19 residues. Trimming took 4 bases from V and 6 from J; bases not matched to a gene: 19. CDR3 DNA sequence: TGTGCCAGCAGTGGCTTCCGGACAGGGGCTAGCGGGAGGGCCGGCGAGCAGTACTTC. Protein: CASSGFRTGASGRAGEQYF. The full variable domain, with the rest looked up from reference TRBV2 and TRBJ2-7, is EPEVTQTPSHQVTQMGQEVILRCVPISNHLYFYWYRQILGQKVEFLVSFYNNEISEKSEIFDDQFSVERPDGSNFTLKIRSTKLEDSAMYFCASSGFRTGASGRAGEQYFGPGTRLTVT.

The chain combines TRBV27 with TRBJ2-3; tentative D call: TRBD1 (6 bases). Germline loops: CDR1 MNHEY, CDR2 SMNVEV (reference sequence). Trimming took off 3 bases at V and 5 bases at J, with 24 bases between the two ends. The CDR3 runs 18 residues. CDR3 residues: CASSFLRTEPYVRDTQYF. The CDR3 DNA follows: TGTGCCAGCAGTTTCCTCAGGACAGAACCATATGTAAGAGATACGCAGTATTTT.

The rearrangement joins TRBV25-1 to TRBJ2-7; 8 bases fit TRBD2. Looked up from germline, CDR1 is MGHDK and CDR2 is SYGVNS. V lost 8 bases, J lost 6 bases, and 9 bases stayed unmatched. CDR3 length equals 13 residues. CDR3: CASVGAGAPEQYF. The CDR3 DNA sequence: TGTGCCAGCGTGGGAGCGGGAGCTCCCGAGCAGTACTTC.